This TCR beta chain was obtained from a study of blood T cell repertoires in COVID-19. Across the study: Samples taken during acute and convalescent COVID-19 were collected in the United States, Italy and Spain.

Under the authors' procedure: Reference gene primer amplification in the assay estimated nucleated cell counts. Only in-frame clones appear in the TCRdb table, and some are missing; sequencing was by immunoSEQ multiplex PCR. For V, J and clone size, that table is used; D and trimming come from the DNA. This table holds 150,000 or so clones, about 82% found once. This clone appeared once. V lost 5 bases to trimming and J lost 0 bases, with 13 bases between them. Germline CDR1 and CDR2: MNHEY and SMNVEV (reference sequence). This CDR3 region has 16 residues. Sequencing was performed on peripheral blood. The chain couples TRBV27 to TRBJ1-4; D unclear. The receptor's source is a woman older than 75 with active or convalescent COVID-19. Here the CDR3 reads CASSRSPGATNEKLFF. The CDR3 coding sequence is TGTGCCAGCAGTCGATCCCCGGGAGCAACTAATGAAAAACTGTTTTTT.